This T cell receptor beta chain was documented in a study of shared clonotypes between healthy human individuals. Across the study: The study used three CD4 naive, three CD4 memory, two CD8 naive and one CD8 memory plate per donor.

Donors comprised healthy HIV-negative adults lacking recent acute infections or vaccinations. Assay used: immunoSEQ multiplex PCR; TCRdb lists only in-frame clones, some missing. The sample holds about 2.4 million clones, roughly 93% seen once. CDR1 and CDR2 from the germline V gene are SQVTM and ANQGSEA. Trimming took 2 bases from V and 6 from J; bases not matched to a gene: 4. This CDR3 contains 13 residues. The sequencing sample was made of naive CD4+ T cells from PBMCs. Subset reported: CD45RA+ positively selected. This chain joins TRBV29-1 and TRBJ2-1, with 7 bases lining up with TRBD1. This clonotype was obtained from a man between 18 and 35 years old in good health. Some clones in this sample may be carry-over from other donors' samples. The CDR3 nucleotides read TGCAGCGTTGAAAACAGGGGCGGCAATGAGCAGTTCTTC. Translated: CSVENRGGNEQFF.